This T cell receptor beta chain is drawn from a study of memory CD4+ T cells and cytomegalovirus serostatus. CDR3 length equals 14 residues. Germline CDR1 SGHRS, CDR2 YFSETQ. J was trimmed by 6 bases and V by 3 bases; bases with no gene match: 2. Single viable CD3+CD4+CD8-CD45RO+ cells were sorted as the memory CD4+ T cells. The repertoire was sequenced with immunoSEQ multiplex PCR; TCRdb's copy has only in-frame clones and lacks some. Altogether about 31,000 clones are present, around 76% being singletons, with the ten largest covering roughly 0.65%. Comment on this clone: Different DNA sequences within this sample yield the same CDR3.

The sequencing input was memory CD4+ T cells from blood. The chain couples TRBV5-1 to TRBJ2-3, with TRBD2 matching 12 bases. This clonotype was sampled from an adult in good health and CMV-seronegative. Some clones in this sample may be carry-over from other donors' samples. DNA for the CDR3: TGCGCCAGCAGCTCCACTAGCGGGGGGGATACGCAGTATTTT. Residues: CASSSTSGGDTQYF.